This T cell receptor beta chain emerged from a study of shared clonotypes between healthy human individuals. Study results and limitations: The generation probabilities recorded for non-shared clonotypes fell below those of clonotypes shared by all four donors. Naive subsets typically showed greater estimated richness than memory subsets.

Worth noting for this clone: The antigen is not known.

The authors distributed each subset's genomic DNA evenly over several immunoSEQ plates. Original analysis: ImmunoSEQ output held junction-only sequences without quality scores, so filtering differed. Using immunoSEQ multiplex PCR, the repertoire was profiled, and TCRdb retains in-frame clones only, with some absent. Clonal size and the V and J genes are those of that table, whereas D and trimming came from the DNA. The sample includes about 2.2 million clones, roughly 91% seen only once; the top ten take roughly 1.8%. Naive CD8 isolation took CD45RO-negative cells positively selected for CCR7 and excluded terminally differentiated effector memory CD45RA+ cells. V was pared by 3 bases and J by 7 bases, with 13 bases between. Germline-derived CDR1 and CDR2 are MNHEY and SMNVEV (reference sequence). This CDR3 spans 13 amino acids.

The clonotype comes from a man between 18 and 29 years old in good health. Some clones in this sample may be carry-over from other donors' samples. This chain links TRBV27 with TRBJ2-7; D may be TRBD1 (5 bases). The sequenced material came from naive CD8+ T cells from PBMCs. The CDR3, as DNA: TGTGCCAGCAGTTTTTCAGGGTTATCGGAGCAGTACTTC. It specifies CASSFSGLSEQYF.